This TCR beta chain was sequenced in a study of blood T cell repertoires in COVID-19. Across the whole study: Samples came from the United States, Italy and Spain, spanning acute and convalescent COVID-19. From T cells, B-cell-depleted T cells, or PBMCs came the material, which was cDNA or gDNA.

Original processing notes: Nucleated cell counts were estimated from reference gene primer amplification. Libraries were prepared by immunoSEQ multiplex PCR; TCRdb keeps only in-frame clonotypes and omits some of them. That table is the source of V, J and clone size, and D and trimming were worked out from the DNA. The table lists some 15,000 clones, approximately 90% of them singletons, with roughly 5.4% in the top ten. The germline CDR1 and CDR2 sequences are LGHNA and YSLEER. The ends were cut back, 0 bases at V and 7 bases at J, with 16 bases in the middle. The CDR3 loop spans 16 amino acids. The origin of this receptor is a human donor in a cohort sampled during active COVID-19. The J gene is TRBJ2-1, the V gene TRBV4-3; TRBD1 might be the D (5 bases). What was sequenced was peripheral blood. The DNA for the CDR3 is TGCGCCAGCAGCCAAGATACCAGGGCCTCTTGGAATGAGCAGTTCTTC. This encodes CASSQDTRASWNEQFF.